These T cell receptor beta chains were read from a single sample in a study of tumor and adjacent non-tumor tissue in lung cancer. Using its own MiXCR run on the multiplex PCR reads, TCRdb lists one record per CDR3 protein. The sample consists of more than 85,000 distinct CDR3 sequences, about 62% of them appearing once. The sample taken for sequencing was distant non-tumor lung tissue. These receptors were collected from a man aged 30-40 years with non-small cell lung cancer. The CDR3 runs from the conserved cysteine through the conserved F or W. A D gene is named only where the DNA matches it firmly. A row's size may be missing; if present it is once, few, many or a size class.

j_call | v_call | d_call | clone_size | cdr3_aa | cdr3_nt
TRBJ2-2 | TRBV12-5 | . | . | CASGPMDTYTGELFF | TGTGCTAGTGGTCCCATGGACACATACACCGGGGAGCTGTTTTTT
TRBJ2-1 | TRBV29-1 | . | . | CSVGKDRNGQFF | TGCAGCGTTGGTAAGGATAGAAATGGGCAGTTCTTC
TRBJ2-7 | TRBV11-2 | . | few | CASSESVNEQYF | TGTGCCAGCAGCGAGTCCGTGAACGAGCAGTACTTC
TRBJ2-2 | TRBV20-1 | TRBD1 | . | CSASLQGADTGELFF | TGCAGTGCTAGCCTGCAGGGGGCGGACACCGGGGAGCTGTTTTTT
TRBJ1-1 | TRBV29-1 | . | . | CGITHSNTEAFF | TGCGGCATTACTCACAGTAACACTGAAGCTTTCTTT
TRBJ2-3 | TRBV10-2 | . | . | CTSMITDTQYF | TGCACCAGCATGATCACAGATACCCAGTATTTT
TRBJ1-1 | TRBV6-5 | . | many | CASSYLGSTEAFF | TGTGCCAGCAGTTACTTGGGAAGCACTGAAGCTTTCTTT
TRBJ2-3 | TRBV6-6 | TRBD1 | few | CVSSDGQGEADMQYF | TGTGTCAGCAGTGATGGACAGGGGGAAGCAGATATGCAGTATTTT
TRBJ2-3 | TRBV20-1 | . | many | CSRVSVGDTQYF | TGCAGTAGAGTCAGCGTGGGGGATACGCAGTATTTT
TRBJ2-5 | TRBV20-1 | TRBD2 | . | CSVSGLVGGETQYF | TGCAGTGTTAGCGGACTAGTGGGAGGGGAGACACAGTACTTC
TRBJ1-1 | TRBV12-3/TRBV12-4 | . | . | CASNFVEAGSTEAFF | TGTGCCAGCAATTTTGTTGAGGCAGGTAGCACTGAAGCTTTCTTT
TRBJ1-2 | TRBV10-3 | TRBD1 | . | CAIGTGGDGYIF | TGTGCCATCGGCACAGGGGGCGACGGCTACATCTTC
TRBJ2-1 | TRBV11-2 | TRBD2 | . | CASSPWTSGCTNEQFF | TGTGCCAGCAGCCCTTGGACTAGCGGGTGCACCAATGAGCAGTTCTTC